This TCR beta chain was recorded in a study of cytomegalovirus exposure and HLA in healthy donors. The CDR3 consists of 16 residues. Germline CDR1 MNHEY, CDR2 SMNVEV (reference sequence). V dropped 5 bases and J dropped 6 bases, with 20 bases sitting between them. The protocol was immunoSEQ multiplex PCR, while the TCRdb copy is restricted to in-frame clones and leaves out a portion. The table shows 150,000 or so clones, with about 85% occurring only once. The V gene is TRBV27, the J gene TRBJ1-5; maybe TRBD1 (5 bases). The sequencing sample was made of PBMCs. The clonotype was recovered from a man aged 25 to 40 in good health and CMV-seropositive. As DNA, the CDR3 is TGTGCCAGCAGTCCCTATACCCCCCCGACAGTTCAGCCCCAGCATTTT. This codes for CASSPYTPPTVQPQHF.